This passage covers 27 T cell receptor beta chains from one sample sequenced in a study of T cell repertoires in cytomegalovirus infection. TCRdb reprocessed the reads via MiXCR and lists one record per CDR3 protein. The sample yields fewer than 350,000 distinct CDR3 sequences, approximately 9.5% seen once. The specimen was PBMCs. The receptors stem from a human donor in good health (CMV status not recorded). Some clones in this sample may be carry-over from other donors' samples.

This clonotype occurred many times. The genes are TRBV7-2 and TRBJ2-3, with TRBD2 as a possible D gene (7 bases). The germline gives CDR1 SGHTA, CDR2 FQGNSA. The CDR3 sequence is 17 residues long. Deletions cut 7 bases from V and 1 base from J, with 21 bases between. Written as DNA, the CDR3 is TGTGCCAGCATTCCACCCGGATGGGGGGGCCGCACAGATACGCAGTATTTT. Translation: CASIPPGWGGRTDTQYF.

This clonotype appeared a few times. The chain recombines TRBV6-6 with TRBJ1-5; possible D gene TRBD1, 5 bases. V was pared by 4 bases and J by 7 bases, with 14 bases between. The germline V gene encodes CDR1 MNHNY and CDR2 SVGAGI (reference sequence). This CDR3 is 14 amino acids long. CDR3 in amino acids: CASSSLMGEQPQHF. DNA of the CDR3: TGTGCCAGCAGTTCCCTCATGGGGGAGCAGCCCCAGCATTTT.

This clonotype was seen at least ten times. The rearrangement uses TRBV4-1 and TRBJ2-7; D is possibly TRBD2 (6 bases). The CDR3 sequence is 14 residues long. Germline CDR1 is MGHRA and CDR2 is YSYEKL. The germline V and J ends were trimmed by 5 bases and 0 bases, with 11 bases remaining between them. The CDR3 coding sequence is TGCGCCAGCAGCGCGCGGGATTACTCCTACGAGCAGTACTTC. It translates to CASSARDYSYEQYF.

As to this clonotype: This may come from a read error, since a much larger clone is one base off. The chain carries TRBV12-3 or TRBV12-4 and TRBJ2-7; 7 bases are a match to TRBD1. Losses at the gene ends were 5 bases for V and 4 bases for J; bases not matched to a gene: 8. This CDR3 spans 14 amino acids. The CDR3 spells CASSQHRGVYEQYF. The CDR3 DNA is TGTGCCAGCAGTCAGCACAGGGGAGTGTACGAGCAGTACTTC.

With regard to this clonotype: Being one base from a much bigger clone, this may be a read error. The gene calls are TRBV12-3 or TRBV12-4 and TRBJ1-2, with TRBD1 as a possible D gene (5 bases). The CDR3 spans 15 residues. The germline V and J ends were trimmed by 5 bases and 8 bases, with 21 bases remaining between them. This CDR3 is CASSDGRGLGFGYTF. The CDR3 region has the DNA TGTGCCAGCAGTGACGGTCGGGGGTTGGGATTCGGCTACACCTTC.

This clonotype was seen repeatedly, ten times or more. Compared with germline, one end of the junction differs, possibly owing to a read error. The chain employs TRBV7-2 and TRBJ2-1; 10 nucleotides match TRBD2. This CDR3 is built from 15 residues. CDR1 and CDR2 from the germline V gene are SGHTA and FQGNSA. In DNA form, the CDR3 reads TGTGCCAGCAGTTTAGGAGCGGGAGGGCGGAATGAGCAGTTCTTC. It specifies CASSLGAGGRNEQFF. Filled out from reference TRBV7-2 and TRBJ2-1, the complete variable domain reads GAGVSQSPSNKVTEKGKDVELRCDPISGHTALYWYRQSLGQGLEFLIYFQGNSAPDKSGLPSDRFSAERTGGSVSTLTIQRTQQEDSAVYLCASSLGAGGRNEQFFGPGTRLTVL.

This clonotype was picked up many times. This sequence joins TRBV7-6 and TRBJ2-7, with 10 bases matching TRBD1. The germline V gene encodes CDR1 SGHVS and CDR2 FNYEAQ. The ends lost 5 bases at V and 8 bases at J; junction bases unmatched: 9. CDR3 size: 14 residues. The CDR3 sequence is CASSPLRDRGKQYF. DNA for the CDR3: TGTGCCAGCAGCCCTCTCCGGGACAGGGGCAAGCAGTACTTC.

This clonotype was observed at least ten times. This chain links TRBV7-2 with TRBJ2-7, with 16 bases that match TRBD2. Germline assignment: CDR1 SGHTA and CDR2 FQGNSA. V lost 6 bases to trimming and J lost 5 bases; unmatched junction nucleotides: 10. The CDR3 extends over 17 amino acids. In DNA, the CDR3 is TGTGCCAGCAGTCTCGGGACTAGCGGGAGGGCCCTGGACGAGCAGTACTTC. Protein sequence: CASSLGTSGRALDEQYF.

The V gene is TRBV19, the J gene TRBJ1-2, with D unresolved. The CDR3 loop spans 11 amino acids. CDR1 LNHDA and CDR2 SQIVND come from the germline V gene (reference sequence). The V gene lost 4 bases and the J gene lost 8 bases, with 8 bases spanning the gap. CDR3 in amino acids: CASSTRRGYTF. In DNA form, the CDR3 reads TGTGCCAGTAGTACCCGACGAGGCTACACCTTC.

This clonotype was observed many times. The rearrangement uses TRBV12-3 or TRBV12-4 and TRBJ2-1; D is possibly TRBD1 or TRBD2 (5 bases each). Trimming stripped 2 bases from V and 9 bases from J, with 20 bases between. The CDR3 spans 16 residues. CDR3 residues: CASSLIDGAYVSEQFF. As DNA, the CDR3 is TGTGCCAGCAGTTTAATCGACGGGGCCTACGTGAGTGAGCAGTTCTTC.

This clonotype was counted ten times or more. The chain uses TRBV7-2 and TRBJ2-5; D gene ambiguous. Germline V gene lookup returns CDR1 SGHTA and CDR2 FQGNSA. This CDR3 is 14 amino acids long. The ends were cut back, 4 bases at V and 0 bases at J, with 9 bases in the middle. CDR3 sequence: CASSSGRYQETQYF. The CDR3 region has the DNA TGTGCCAGCAGCTCAGGACGGTACCAAGAGACCCAGTACTTC.

V is TRBV7-2 and J is TRBJ2-7, with D uncertain. This CDR3 spans 15 amino acids. V lost 1 base, J lost 3 bases, and 13 bases lay in between. Germline assignment: CDR1 SGHTA and CDR2 FQGNSA. The CDR3 bases are TGTGCCAGCAGCTTAGTCCTGGAACCGAGCTACGAGCAGTACTTC. Translation: CASSLVLEPSYEQYF.

This clonotype was counted at least ten times. The chain uses TRBV12-3 or TRBV12-4 and TRBJ1-2; tentative D call: TRBD1 (5 bases). The ends were cut back, 5 bases at V and 4 bases at J, with 17 bases in the middle. This CDR3 contains 15 residues. CDR3 residues: CASSESGRLAYGYTF. CDR3 DNA sequence: TGTGCCAGCAGTGAGTCAGGGAGGTTGGCCTATGGCTACACCTTC.

This clonotype came up once. The rearrangement joins TRBV10-3 to TRBJ2-1; unclear D gene. V lost 6 bases and J 6 bases, leaving 15 bases between the germline ends. CDR1 is ENHRY and CDR2 is SYGVKD in the germline V gene. The CDR3 loop spans 14 amino acids. For the CDR3, the DNA is TGTGCCATCAGCGACCCAGACTCCCCCAATGAGCAGTTCTTC. The encoded protein is CAISDPDSPNEQFF.

Ten or more counts support this clonotype. This chain joins TRBV28 and TRBJ2-7, with 8 positions matching TRBD2. V was pared by 5 bases and J by 5 bases, with 5 bases of the junction left unmatched. In germline, CDR1 is MDHEN, CDR2 SYDVKM. The length of the CDR3 is 13 residues. The CDR3 region has the DNA TGTGCCAGCAGTCCGGGAGGGGGGGACGAGCAGTACTTC. This translates into CASSPGGGDEQYF.

V is TRBV4-2 and J is TRBJ1-6, with D hard to call. Looked up from germline, CDR1 is LGHNA and CDR2 is YNFKEQ. The ends were cut back, 1 base at V and 0 bases at J, with 10 bases in the middle. CDR3 length: 17 residues. CDR3 DNA: TGTGCCAGCAGCCAAGTGGACGGGAGCTCCTATAATTCACCCCTCCACTTT. The encoded protein is CASSQVDGSSYNSPLHF.

Within the sample, this clonotype is medium-sized. The chain couples TRBV7-2 to TRBJ1-2; a weak D match, TRBD1 (5 bases). CDR3 size: 15 residues. Germline CDR1 SGHTA, CDR2 FQGNSA. Trimming took 2 bases from V and 4 from J, leaving 14 bases between them. CDR3 amino acids: CASSLSSGNPYGYTF. CDR3 nucleotides: TGTGCCAGCAGCTTATCTTCAGGGAATCCCTATGGCTACACCTTC.

This clonotype was seen many times. V and J are TRBV7-8 and TRBJ1-4, with TRBD1 as a possible D gene (6 bases). CDR3 length: 15 residues. Germline V gene sequence: CDR1 SGHVS, CDR2 FQNEAQ. With 5 bases removed from V and 4 bases from J, the gap between germline ends came to 14 bases. The CDR3 loop reads CASSPRTALNEKLFF. DNA of the CDR3: TGTGCCAGCAGCCCCCGGACAGCCCTTAATGAAAAACTGTTTTTT.

This clonotype was detected ten times or more. The chain uses TRBV6-5 and TRBJ2-7; D is unclear. Germline V gene lookup returns CDR1 MNHEY and CDR2 SVGAGI. The length of the CDR3 is 14 residues. Trimming shortened V by 0 bases and J by 3 bases, and 9 bases separated the two germline ends. CDR3 sequence: CASSYSGNIYEQYF. The CDR3 DNA is TGTGCCAGCAGTTACTCAGGCAATATCTACGAGCAGTACTTC.

This clonotype showed up many times. The chain has TRBV12-3 or TRBV12-4 and TRBJ1-5, with 7 bases fitting TRBD1. V was pared by 1 base and J by 5 bases, with 8 bases of the junction left unmatched. The CDR3 loop spans 16 amino acids. The CDR3 nucleotides read TGTGCCAGCAGTTTAGTAATGACAGGGAGCCATCAGCCCCAGCATTTT. It specifies CASSLVMTGSHQPQHF.

This clonotype appeared once. A much bigger clone sits one base away, suggesting this may be a read error. The chain has TRBV4-1 and TRBJ1-1; 11 nucleotides agree with TRBD1. The CDR3 is 18 residues long. Germline V gene data show CDR1 as MGHRA and CDR2 as YSYEKL. Here the CDR3 DNA reads TGCGCCAACAGCCAAGAACCCAGGACAGGGGGCGTCAGCACTGAAGCTTTCTTT. Translation: CANSQEPRTGGVSTEAFF.

The CDR3 DNA is TGTGCCAGCACCCCGGGGTCGCGTCAGCCCCAGCATTTT. It is translated as CASTPGSRQPQHF. This sequence joins TRBV12-3 or TRBV12-4 and TRBJ1-5; D call uncertain. V lost 7 bases and J 6 bases, leaving 13 bases between the germline ends. The CDR3 contains 13 residues.

Ten or more counts support this clonotype. The chain carries TRBV7-9 and TRBJ1-3; 7 nucleotides agree with TRBD1. J lost 16 bases, V lost 3 bases, and 12 bases had no gene match. Germline V gene lookup returns CDR1 SEHNR and CDR2 FQNEAQ (reference sequence). There are 13 residues in the CDR3. The CDR3 reads CASSLPTGRLVYF. The DNA of the CDR3 is TGTGCCAGCAGCTTGCCGACAGGGAGGTTGGTGTATTTT.

The rearrangement links TRBV19 to TRBJ2-3; no reliable D call. V was clipped by 10 bases and J by 3 bases, with 14 bases between them. The CDR3 totals 13 residues. Germline V gene lookup returns CDR1 LNHDA and CDR2 SQIVND (reference sequence). CDR3 protein: CATASSTTDTQYF. CDR3 coding DNA: TGTGCCACCGCGAGTAGCACGACAGATACGCAGTATTTT.

Ten or more counts support this clonotype. The chain links TRBV7-2 to TRBJ1-4, with 10 bases identical to TRBD1. Germline CDR1 SGHTA, CDR2 FQGNSA. V lost 1 base and J lost 7; bases outside the gene matches: 3. This CDR3 region has 15 residues. The CDR3 is CASSLGGQGGEKLFF. For the CDR3, the DNA is TGTGCCAGCAGCTTAGGAGGACAGGGGGGTGAAAAACTGTTTTTT. Combining the CDR3 with reference TRBV7-2 and TRBJ1-4 gives the whole variable domain GAGVSQSPSNKVTEKGKDVELRCDPISGHTALYWYRQSLGQGLEFLIYFQGNSAPDKSGLPSDRFSAERTGGSVSTLTIQRTQQEDSAVYLCASSLGGQGGEKLFFGSGTQLSVL.

In this sample, this clonotype turned up a few times. The chain recombines TRBV4-2 with TRBJ2-1; TRBD2 matches 10 bases. CDR1 is LGHNA and CDR2 is YNFKEQ in the germline V gene. The CDR3 runs to 17 residues. Losses at the gene ends were 1 base for V and 5 bases for J; bases not matched to a gene: 8. This chain's CDR3 is CASSQGGGLAGDNEQFF. The CDR3 DNA reads as TGTGCCAGCAGCCAAGGGGGAGGGCTAGCGGGGGACAATGAGCAGTTCTTC.

This clonotype was found a few times. The rearrangement links TRBV7-9 to TRBJ2-1; D ambiguous. CDR1 is SEHNR, CDR2 FQNEAQ, per germline (reference sequence). The CDR3 has 14 residues. V was clipped by 0 bases and J by 8 bases, with 11 bases between them. The CDR3 loop reads CASSLAGVRYEQFF. CDR3 DNA sequence: TGTGCCAGCAGCTTAGCTGGAGTTCGGTATGAGCAGTTCTTC.